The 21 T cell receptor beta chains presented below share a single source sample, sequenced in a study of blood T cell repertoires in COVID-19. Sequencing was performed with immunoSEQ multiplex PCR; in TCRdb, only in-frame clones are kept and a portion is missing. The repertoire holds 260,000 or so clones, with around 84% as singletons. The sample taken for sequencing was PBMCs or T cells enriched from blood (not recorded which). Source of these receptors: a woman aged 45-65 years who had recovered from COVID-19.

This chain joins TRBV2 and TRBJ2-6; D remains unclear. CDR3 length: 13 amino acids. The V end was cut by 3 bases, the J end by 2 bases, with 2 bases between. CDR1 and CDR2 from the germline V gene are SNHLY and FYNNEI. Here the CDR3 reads CASSDTGANVLTF. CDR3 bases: TGTGCCAGCAGTGATACTGGGGCCAACGTCCTGACTTTC.

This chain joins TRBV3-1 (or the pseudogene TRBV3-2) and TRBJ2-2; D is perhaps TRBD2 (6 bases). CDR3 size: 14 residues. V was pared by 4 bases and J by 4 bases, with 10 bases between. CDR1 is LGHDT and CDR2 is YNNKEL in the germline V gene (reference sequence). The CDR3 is CASSRGGVTGELFF. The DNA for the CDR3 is TGTGCCAGCAGCCGGGGAGGCGTCACCGGGGAGCTGTTTTTT.

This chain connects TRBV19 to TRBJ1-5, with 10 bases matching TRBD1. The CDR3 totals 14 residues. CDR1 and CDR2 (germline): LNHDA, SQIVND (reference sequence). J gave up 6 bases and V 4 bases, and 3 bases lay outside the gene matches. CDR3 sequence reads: CASSNGTGVQPQHF. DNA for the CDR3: TGTGCCAGTAGTAACGGGACAGGGGTTCAGCCCCAGCATTTT. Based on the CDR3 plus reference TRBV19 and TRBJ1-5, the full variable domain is DGGITQSPKYLFRKEGQNVTLSCEQNLNHDAMYWYRQDPGQGLRLIYYSQIVNDFQKGDIAEGYSVSREKKESFPLTVTSAQKNPTAFYLCASSNGTGVQPQHFGDGTRLSIL.

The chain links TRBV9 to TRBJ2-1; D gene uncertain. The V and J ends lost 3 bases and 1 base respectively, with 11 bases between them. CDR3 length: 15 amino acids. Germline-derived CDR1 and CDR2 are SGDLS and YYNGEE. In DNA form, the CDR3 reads TGTGCCAGCAGCGGTAGAGGTCAGTCCTACAATGAGCAGTTCTTC. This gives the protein CASSGRGQSYNEQFF.

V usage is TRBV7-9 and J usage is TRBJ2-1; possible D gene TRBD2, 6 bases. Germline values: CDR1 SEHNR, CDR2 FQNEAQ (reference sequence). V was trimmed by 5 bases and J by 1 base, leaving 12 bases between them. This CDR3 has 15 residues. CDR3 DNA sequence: TGTGCCAGCAGCCCCGGGGGAACATCCTACAATGAGCAGTTCTTC. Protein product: CASSPGGTSYNEQFF.

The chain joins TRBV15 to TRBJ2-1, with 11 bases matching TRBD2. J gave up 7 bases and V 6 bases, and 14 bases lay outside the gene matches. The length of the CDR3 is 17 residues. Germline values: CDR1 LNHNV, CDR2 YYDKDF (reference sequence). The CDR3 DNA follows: TGTGCCACCAGTATCGAGTCGGCCCTAGCGGGAGGTAATGAGCAGTTCTTC. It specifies CATSIESALAGGNEQFF.

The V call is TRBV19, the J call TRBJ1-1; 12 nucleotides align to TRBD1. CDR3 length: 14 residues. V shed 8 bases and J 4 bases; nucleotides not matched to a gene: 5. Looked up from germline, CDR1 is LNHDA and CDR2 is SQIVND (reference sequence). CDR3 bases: TGTGCCAGTGGACCGGGACAGGGGGCCACTGAAGCTTTCTTT. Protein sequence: CASGPGQGATEAFF.

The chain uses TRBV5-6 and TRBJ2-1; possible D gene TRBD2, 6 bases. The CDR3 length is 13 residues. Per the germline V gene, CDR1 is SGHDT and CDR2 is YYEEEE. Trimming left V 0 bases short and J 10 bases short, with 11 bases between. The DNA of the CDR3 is TGTGCCAGCAGCTTGGTAGTTGCGGGGGAGCAGTTCTTC. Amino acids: CASSLVVAGEQFF.

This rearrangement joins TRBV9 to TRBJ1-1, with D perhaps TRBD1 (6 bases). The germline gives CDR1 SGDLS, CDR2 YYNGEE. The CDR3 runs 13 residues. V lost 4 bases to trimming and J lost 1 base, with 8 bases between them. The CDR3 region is CASSPGQNTEAFF. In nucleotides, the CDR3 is TGTGCCAGCAGCCCGGGACAGAACACTGAAGCTTTCTTT. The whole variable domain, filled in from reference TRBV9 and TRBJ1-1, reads DSGVTQTPKHLITATGQRVTLRCSPRSGDLSVYWYQQSLDQGLQFLIQYYNGEERAKGNILERFSAQQFPDLHSELNLSSLELGDSALYFCASSPGQNTEAFFGQGTRLTVV.

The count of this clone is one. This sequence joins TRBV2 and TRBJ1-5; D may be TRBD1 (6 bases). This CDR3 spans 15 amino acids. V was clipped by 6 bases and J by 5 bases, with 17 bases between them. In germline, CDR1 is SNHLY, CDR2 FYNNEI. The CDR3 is CASRAQGLRDQPQHF. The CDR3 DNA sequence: TGTGCCAGCAGGGCTCAGGGGCTCAGGGATCAGCCCCAGCATTTT.

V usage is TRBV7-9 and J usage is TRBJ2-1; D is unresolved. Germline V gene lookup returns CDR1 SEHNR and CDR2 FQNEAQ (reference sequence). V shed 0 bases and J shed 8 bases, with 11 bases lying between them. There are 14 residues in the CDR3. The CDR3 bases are TGTGCCAGCAGCTTAGCAGCTTTGAGTTATGAGCAGTTCTTC. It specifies CASSLAALSYEQFF.

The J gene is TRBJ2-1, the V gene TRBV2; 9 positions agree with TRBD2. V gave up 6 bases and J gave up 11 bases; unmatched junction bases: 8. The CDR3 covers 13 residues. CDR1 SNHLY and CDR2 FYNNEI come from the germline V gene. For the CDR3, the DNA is TGTGCCAGCAGGAGGACTAGCGAGACGAAGCAGTTCTTC. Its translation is CASRRTSETKQFF.

The CDR3 nucleotides are TGTGCCAGCAGTTTTTCTACAGATACGCAGTATTTT. Its translation: CASSFSTDTQYF. This chain connects TRBV12-3 or TRBV12-4 to TRBJ2-3; D is unresolved. Deletions cut 3 bases from V and 3 bases from J, with 4 bases between. The CDR3 consists of 12 residues.

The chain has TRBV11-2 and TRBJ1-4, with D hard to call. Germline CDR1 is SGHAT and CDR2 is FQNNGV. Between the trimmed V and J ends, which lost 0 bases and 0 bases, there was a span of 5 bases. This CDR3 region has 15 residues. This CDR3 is CASSLEYSTNEKLFF. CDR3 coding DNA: TGTGCCAGCAGCTTAGAATACTCAACTAATGAAAAACTGTTTTTT. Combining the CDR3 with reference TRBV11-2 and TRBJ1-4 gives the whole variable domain EAGVAQSPRYKIIEKRQSVAFWCNPISGHATLYWYQQILGQGPKLLIQFQNNGVVDDSQLPKDRFSAERLKGVDSTLKIQPAKLEDSAVYLCASSLEYSTNEKLFFGSGTQLSVL.

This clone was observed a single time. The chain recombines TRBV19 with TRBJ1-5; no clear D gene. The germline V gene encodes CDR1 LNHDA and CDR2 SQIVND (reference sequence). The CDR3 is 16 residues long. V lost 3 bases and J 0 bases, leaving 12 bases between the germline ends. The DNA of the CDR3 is TGTGCCAGTAGTATTTCCTCTTCTCGTAGCAATCAGCCCCAGCATTTT. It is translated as CASSISSSRSNQPQHF.

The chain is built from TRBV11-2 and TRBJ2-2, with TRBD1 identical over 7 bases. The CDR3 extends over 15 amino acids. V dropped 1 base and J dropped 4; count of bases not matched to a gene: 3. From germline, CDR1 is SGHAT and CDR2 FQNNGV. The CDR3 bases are TGTGCCAGCAGCTTAGTTAACAGGGGCACCGGGGAGCTGTTTTTT. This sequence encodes CASSLVNRGTGELFF.

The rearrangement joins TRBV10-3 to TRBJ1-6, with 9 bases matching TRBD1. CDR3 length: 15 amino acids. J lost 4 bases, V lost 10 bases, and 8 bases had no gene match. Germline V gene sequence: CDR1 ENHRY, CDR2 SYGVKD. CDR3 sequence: CATQPGQGYNSPLHF. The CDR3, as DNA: TGTGCCACTCAACCGGGACAGGGTTATAATTCACCCCTCCACTTT.

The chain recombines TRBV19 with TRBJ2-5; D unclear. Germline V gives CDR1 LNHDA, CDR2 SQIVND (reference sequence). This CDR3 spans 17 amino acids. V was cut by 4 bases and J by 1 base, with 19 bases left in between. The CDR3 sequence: CASSTTLLTALQETQYF. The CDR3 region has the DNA TGTGCCAGTAGTACCACGCTTCTTACAGCACTCCAAGAGACCCAGTACTTC.

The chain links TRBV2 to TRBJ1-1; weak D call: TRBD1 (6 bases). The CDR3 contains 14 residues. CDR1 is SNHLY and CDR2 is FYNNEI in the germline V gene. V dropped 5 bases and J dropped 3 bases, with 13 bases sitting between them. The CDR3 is CASSPRPGDTEAFF. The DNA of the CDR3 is TGTGCCAGCAGTCCCCGTCCAGGGGACACTGAAGCTTTCTTT.

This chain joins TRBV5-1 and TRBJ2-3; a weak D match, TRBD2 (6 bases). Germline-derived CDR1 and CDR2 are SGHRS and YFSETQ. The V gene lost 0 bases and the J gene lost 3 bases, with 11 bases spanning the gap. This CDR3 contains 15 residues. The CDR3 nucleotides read TGCGCCAGCAGCTTGGCGGGTGGAGGGACAGATACGCAGTATTTT. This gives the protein CASSLAGGGTDTQYF.

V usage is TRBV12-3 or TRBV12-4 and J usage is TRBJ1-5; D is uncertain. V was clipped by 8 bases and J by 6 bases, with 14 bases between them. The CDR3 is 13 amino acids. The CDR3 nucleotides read TGTGCCAGCTCGCCGGAGGTTCGTCAGCCCCAGCATTTT. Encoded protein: CASSPEVRQPQHF.